Each of the 18 T cell receptor beta chains below was sequenced from the same sample in a study of cytomegalovirus exposure and HLA in healthy donors. PCR was performed using 60 Vbeta and 13 Jbeta primers. This table comes from immunoSEQ multiplex PCR, and its TCRdb copy is limited to in-frame clones, with some not included. The table lists roughly 100,000 clones, 65% to 85% of them singletons. Sample: PBMCs. These TCRs come from a man in his late teens or twenties in good health and CMV-seronegative.

The rearrangement uses TRBV7-3 and TRBJ2-1, with D uncertain. V was pared by 1 base and J by 6 bases, with 13 bases between. This CDR3 spans 15 amino acids. Germline assignment: CDR1 SGHTA and CDR2 FQGTGA. The CDR3 sequence is CASSLKVPPGNEQFF. The CDR3 bases are TGTGCCAGCAGCTTAAAAGTTCCCCCCGGCAATGAGCAGTTCTTC.

The V gene is TRBV28, the J gene TRBJ1-1, with D unresolved. Between the trimmed V and J ends, which lost 4 bases and 7 bases, there was a span of 13 bases. Germline V gene lookup returns CDR1 MDHEN and CDR2 SYDVKM. This CDR3 has 13 residues. CDR3 in amino acids: CASSYRVGGEAFF. In nucleotides, the CDR3 is TGTGCCAGCAGTTACCGCGTAGGAGGTGAAGCTTTCTTT.

This rearrangement joins TRBV19 to TRBJ2-7; a possible D gene is TRBD2 (6 bases). V lost 11 bases to trimming and J lost 5 bases, with 16 bases between them. The V gene's germline CDR1 is LNHDA and CDR2 SQIVND (reference sequence). CDR3 length: 12 amino acids. CDR3 in DNA: TGTGCCTCCACGGAGGGTGGCCACGAGCAGTACTTC. Amino acids: CASTEGGHEQYF. The whole variable domain, filled in from reference TRBV19 and TRBJ2-7, reads DGGITQSPKYLFRKEGQNVTLSCEQNLNHDAMYWYRQDPGQGLRLIYYSQIVNDFQKGDIAEGYSVSREKKESFPLTVTSAQKNPTAFYLCASTEGGHEQYFGPGTRLTVT.

The CDR3 reads CAWSPGTGGSQPQHF. The CDR3, as DNA: TGTGCCTGGAGCCCCGGGACAGGGGGCAGTCAGCCCCAGCATTTT. The rearrangement links TRBV30 to TRBJ1-5, with TRBD1 matching 12 bases. The CDR3 has 15 residues. CDR1 and CDR2 from the germline V gene are GTSNPN and SVGIG (reference sequence). V trimming: 3 bases; J trimming: 6 bases; junction bases outside the gene matches: 6.

The genes are TRBV2 and TRBJ2-5, with 9 bases aligning to TRBD1. Per germline, CDR1 SNHLY and CDR2 FYNNEI. There are 14 residues in the CDR3. V lost 7 bases to trimming and J lost 5 bases; unmatched junction nucleotides: 8. The CDR3 loop is CASTRPGTGETQYF. CDR3 DNA sequence: TGTGCCAGCACCCGTCCCGGGACAGGGGAGACCCAGTACTTC.

The chain couples TRBV10-3 to TRBJ2-7; a possible D gene is TRBD2 (5 bases). Germline V gene data show CDR1 as ENHRY and CDR2 as SYGVKD. Trimming took 1 base from V and 4 from J, leaving 23 bases between them. The CDR3 sequence is 18 residues long. The CDR3 DNA is TGTGCCATCAGTGAGTATCGACCGGTGAGCGGACTTGGGTACGAGCAGTACTTC. It specifies CAISEYRPVSGLGYEQYF.

V and J are TRBV4-2 and TRBJ2-3, with 7 bases lining up with TRBD2. Germline trimming cut 4 bases from V and 5 bases from J; bases unmatched to any gene: 21. The length of the CDR3 is 19 residues. Germline V gene sequence: CDR1 LGHNA, CDR2 YNFKEQ. The DNA for the CDR3 is TGTGCCAGCAGCCCAGCCCCGAGGGGTTGGGAGGGCCTCGGAGATACGCAGTATTTT. Encoded protein: CASSPAPRGWEGLGDTQYF.

The rearrangement joins TRBV7-9 to TRBJ2-5; 10 bases fit TRBD2. The CDR3 loop spans 14 amino acids. Germline lookup yields CDR1 SEHNR and CDR2 FQNEAQ (reference sequence). Trimming cost V 6 bases and J 7 bases; bases outside gene matches: 8. CDR3 amino acids: CASRTSGLSGTQYF. The CDR3 bases are TGTGCCAGCAGGACTAGCGGGTTGTCGGGGACCCAGTACTTC.

The J gene is TRBJ2-7, the V gene TRBV4-1; no clear D. The germline gives CDR1 MGHRA, CDR2 YSYEKL. This CDR3 has 15 residues. Trimming shortened V by 4 bases and J by 3 bases, and 16 bases separated the two germline ends. The CDR3 here is CASSLYTGFSYEQYF. In DNA, the CDR3 is TGCGCCAGCAGCCTCTACACCGGGTTCAGCTACGAGCAGTACTTC.

This chain uses TRBV5-5 with TRBJ2-4; 7 bases map to TRBD1. Germline CDR1 and CDR2: SGHKS and YYEKEE (reference sequence). Germline trimming cut 5 bases from V and 3 bases from J; bases unmatched to any gene: 2. The CDR3 totals 13 residues. CDR3 amino acids: CASSRQGKNIQYF. CDR3 coding DNA: TGTGCCAGCAGTCGACAGGGCAAAAACATTCAGTACTTC. The entire variable domain, with the rest obtained from reference TRBV5-5 and TRBJ2-4, is as follows: DAGVTQSPTHLIKTRGQQVTLRCSPISGHKSVSWYQQVLGQGPQFIFQYYEKEERGRGNFPDRFSARQFPNYSSELNVNALLLGDSALYLCASSRQGKNIQYFGAGTRLSVL.

This rearrangement joins TRBV7-2 to TRBJ2-5; 13 bases align to TRBD2. This CDR3 is 16 amino acids long. Trimming removed 5 bases from V and 6 bases from J; junction bases left unmatched: 9. Germline CDR1 and CDR2: SGHTA and FQGNSA. CDR3 sequence reads: CASSARLAGGLKTQYF. DNA for the CDR3: TGTGCCAGCAGCGCCCGACTAGCGGGGGGTTTGAAGACCCAGTACTTC. Supplemented by reference TRBV7-2 and TRBJ2-5, the full variable domain reads GAGVSQSPSNKVTEKGKDVELRCDPISGHTALYWYRQSLGQGLEFLIYFQGNSAPDKSGLPSDRFSAERTGGSVSTLTIQRTQQEDSAVYLCASSARLAGGLKTQYFGPGTRLLVL.

This rearrangement joins TRBV19 to TRBJ1-5; 8 bases agree with TRBD1. V shed 8 bases, J shed 4 bases, and the junction held 1 base outside the gene matches. This CDR3 has 12 amino acids. Germline V gene sequence: CDR1 LNHDA, CDR2 SQIVND (reference sequence). CDR3 sequence reads: CASGQGNQPQHF. CDR3 DNA: TGTGCCAGTGGACAGGGAAATCAGCCCCAGCATTTT.

Only one count was recorded for this clone. The chain is built from TRBV18 and TRBJ2-3; possibly TRBD1 for D (7 bases). The CDR3 extends over 16 amino acids. Germline V CDR1 and CDR2: KGHSH, LQKENI. Trimming left V 3 bases short and J 1 base short, with 14 bases between. The CDR3 spells CASSPNRGGGTDTQYF. CDR3 coding DNA: TGTGCCAGCTCACCCAACAGGGGAGGAGGCACAGATACGCAGTATTTT.

This chain uses TRBV9 with TRBJ2-7, with 10 bases fitting TRBD1. The CDR3 sequence is 15 residues long. The germline CDR1 and CDR2 sequences are SGDLS and YYNGEE. After removal of 2 bases from V and 7 bases from J, the junction contained 9 bases not matched to a gene. The CDR3 DNA sequence: TGTGCCAGCAGCGTCCGGGACAGGGGCCCTTCAGAGCAGTACTTC. It encodes CASSVRDRGPSEQYF.

This clone was observed once. One junction end disagrees with the germline gene, perhaps due to a read error. The rearrangement joins TRBV7-9 to TRBJ2-7; no reliable D call. The germline CDR1 and CDR2 sequences are SEHNR and FQNEAQ (reference sequence). The CDR3 runs to 14 residues. The CDR3 bases are TGTTCCAGCAGCTTATCGTCCGTCTCCTACGAGCAGTACTTC. Amino acids: CSSSLSSVSYEQYF.

The rearrangement links TRBV25-1 to TRBJ1-2, with D perhaps matching TRBD1 (5 bases). The CDR3 is 11 amino acids. Trimming shortened V by 6 bases and J by 8 bases, and 10 bases separated the two germline ends. Per the germline V gene, CDR1 is MGHDK and CDR2 is SYGVNS. CDR3 nucleotides: TGTGCCAGCAGAGAGGACACCGGCTACACCTTC. Its protein is CASREDTGYTF.

The V and J genes are TRBV7-2 and TRBJ1-1; 8 bases agree with TRBD1. CDR1 is SGHTA and CDR2 is FQGNSA in the germline V gene. The J segment lost 4 bases and the V segment lost 1 base, leaving 2 bases of the junction unmatched. This CDR3 has 14 residues. In DNA, the CDR3 is TGTGCCAGCAGCTTAGTCGGACAGGGCACTGAAGCTTTCTTT. Protein product: CASSLVGQGTEAFF.

J is TRBJ2-7 and V is TRBV28, with 7 nucleotides matching TRBD2. CDR3 size: 14 residues. Germline CDR1 MDHEN, CDR2 SYDVKM. The trim removed 2 bases at V and 3 bases at J, leaving 4 bases unmatched. CDR3 bases: TGTGCCAGCAGTTTAGGGCTAGCGGTCTACGAGCAGTACTTC. Protein sequence: CASSLGLAVYEQYF.